The next 27 T cell receptor beta chains were all read from a single sample in a study of control samples from healthy donors and cancer patients. TCRdb's table, derived via immunoSEQ multiplex PCR, lists solely in-frame clones and lacks some. There are 400,000 to 450,000 clones in the sample; 80% to 95% occur only once, and approximately 6.3% lies in the top ten. The material sequenced was PBMCs. The receptors were gathered from a man aged 35 to 55 with head and neck cancer.

The V and J genes are TRBV7-2 and TRBJ1-5, with unresolved D. Per the germline V gene, CDR1 is SGHTA and CDR2 is FQGNSA. This CDR3 has 15 amino acids. V was pared by 0 bases and J by 1 base, with 7 bases between. As DNA, the CDR3 is TGTGCCAGCAGCTTAGCGACACAGAGCAATCAGCCCCAGCATTTT. It translates to CASSLATQSNQPQHF.

The rearrangement uses TRBV28 and TRBJ1-1, with D perhaps matching TRBD1 (5 bases). V was trimmed by 5 bases and J by 3 bases, leaving 13 bases between them. There are 14 residues in the CDR3. Germline V CDR1 and CDR2: MDHEN, SYDVKM. The DNA for the CDR3 is TGTGCCAGCAGTCTACCGACAGTAGACACTGAAGCTTTCTTT. Translated: CASSLPTVDTEAFF.

The chain couples TRBV5-8 to TRBJ1-1; no firm D call. CDR1 SGHTS and CDR2 YDEGEE come from the germline V gene. The CDR3 runs 16 residues. V shed 2 bases and J shed 2 bases, with 16 bases lying between them. The CDR3 sequence: CASSFRDRGLNTEAFF. For the CDR3, the DNA is TGTGCCAGCAGCTTTCGGGATCGGGGATTAAACACTGAAGCTTTCTTT.

This clone was observed once. The chain joins TRBV19 to TRBJ2-1; D not certain. CDR3 size: 12 residues. Germline V gives CDR1 LNHDA, CDR2 SQIVND (reference sequence). Trimming removed 5 bases from V and 7 bases from J, with 9 bases in between. The CDR3 nucleotides read TGTGCCAGTAGTGCTACTCGGAATGAGCAGTTCTTC. Protein sequence: CASSATRNEQFF.

This clone occurred once. This sequence joins TRBV10-1 and TRBJ2-7; 9 nucleotides agree with TRBD1. The CDR3 is made up of 14 amino acids. After removal of 6 bases from V and 5 bases from J, the junction contained 8 bases not matched to a gene. Per the germline V gene, CDR1 is WNHNN and CDR2 is SYGVQD (reference sequence). The CDR3 DNA reads as TGCGCCAGCAGATACCGGGACAGGGACCACGAGCAGTACTTC. Protein product: CASRYRDRDHEQYF.

The gene calls are TRBV6-5 and TRBJ2-5, with a possible D match to TRBD1 (5 bases). With 2 bases removed from V and 3 bases from J, the gap between germline ends came to 10 bases. This CDR3 comprises 14 residues. Germline values: CDR1 MNHEY, CDR2 SVGAGI. The CDR3 region has the DNA TGTGCCAGCAGTTACGGCAGGGTTAAAGAGACCCAGTACTTC. It specifies CASSYGRVKETQYF.

The chain has TRBV30 and TRBJ1-5, with TRBD1 identical over 10 bases. Trimming at V came to 4 bases and at J to 6 bases, leaving 3 bases not matched to a gene. The CDR3 loop spans 13 amino acids. Germline V CDR1 and CDR2: GTSNPN, SVGIG (reference sequence). For the CDR3, the DNA is TGTGCCTGGACCCGGACAGGGGGTCAGCCCCAGCATTTT. Translation: CAWTRTGGQPQHF.

The chain is built from TRBV7-3 and TRBJ2-6, with D uncertain. The CDR3 spans 15 residues. Germline V gene data show CDR1 as SGHTA and CDR2 as FQGTGA. Trimming removed 5 bases at V and 0 bases at J, with 8 bases between. CDR3 in amino acids: CASSPGLSGANVLTF. The DNA for the CDR3 is TGTGCCAGCAGCCCTGGGCTCTCTGGGGCCAACGTCCTGACTTTC.

CDR3 sequence reads: CASSRQGRTEAFF. In nucleotides, the CDR3 is TGTGCCAGCAGCCGGCAGGGGCGGACTGAAGCTTTCTTT. This chain connects TRBV14 to TRBJ1-1; D is perhaps TRBD1 (6 bases). The germline CDR1 and CDR2 sequences are SGHDN and FVKESK. The CDR3 has 13 amino acids. V shed 4 bases and J shed 5 bases, with 11 bases lying between them.

The V and J genes are TRBV6-6 and TRBJ2-7; D is possibly TRBD1 or TRBD2 (5 bases each). CDR1 and CDR2 from the germline V gene are MNHNY and SVGAGI (reference sequence). V was shortened by 1 base and J by 5 bases, with 18 bases between the two germline ends. The CDR3 is made up of 16 amino acids. The CDR3 DNA reads TGTGCCAGCAGTTACTATTCCGGGACGGCAAACGACGAGCAGTACTTC. Protein product: CASSYYSGTANDEQYF.

V and J are TRBV29-1 and TRBJ1-2, with D hard to call. Germline V CDR1 and CDR2: SQVTM, ANQGSEA. V lost 5 bases and J 2 bases, leaving 21 bases between the germline ends. CDR3 size: 16 residues. In DNA, the CDR3 is TGCAGCGTTATTCGGATCGTGGCGGATGGCAACTATGGCTACACCTTC. It specifies CSVIRIVADGNYGYTF. Filled out from reference TRBV29-1 and TRBJ1-2, the complete variable domain reads SAVISQKPSRDICQRGTSLTIQCQVDSQVTMMFWYRQQPGQSLTLIATANQGSEATYESGFVIDKFPISRPNLTFSTLTVSNMSPEDSSIYLCSVIRIVADGNYGYTFGSGTRLTVV.

The chain has TRBV3-1 (or the pseudogene TRBV3-2) and TRBJ1-3; D unclear. This CDR3 has 14 residues. The germline V gene encodes CDR1 LGHDT and CDR2 YNNKEL (reference sequence). V lost 1 base, J lost 8 bases, and 12 bases lay in between. The CDR3 region has the DNA TGTGCCAGCAGCCAAGTCGGAATACTAGACACCATATATTTT. Translated, it gives CASSQVGILDTIYF.

This clone was seen only a few times. The V call is TRBV7-2, the J call TRBJ2-1, with D tentatively TRBD2 (5 bases). The CDR3 is 15 amino acids. CDR1 and CDR2 from the germline V gene are SGHTA and FQGNSA. The V end lost 2 bases, the J end lost 7 bases, and 15 bases lay between the germline ends. The CDR3 loop reads CASSLSLVAWNEQFF. The CDR3 nucleotides read TGTGCCAGCAGCTTATCGTTGGTAGCGTGGAATGAGCAGTTCTTC.

The table lists this clone with a few counts. Here the CDR3 DNA reads TGTGCCAGCAGTTATAGAGGGGTCAATAATTCACCCCTCCACTTT. Its protein is CASSYRGVNNSPLHF. The chain links TRBV6-2 or TRBV6-3 to TRBJ1-6; the D gene is possibly TRBD1 (5 bases). This CDR3 region has 15 residues. Trimming stripped 3 bases from V and 5 bases from J, with 11 bases between. CDR1 and CDR2 from the germline V gene are MNHEY and SVGEGT.

The table lists this clone with a count of one. The rearrangement links TRBV9 to TRBJ1-2, with a weak D call TRBD1 (6 bases). CDR3 length: 14 residues. In germline, CDR1 is SGDLS, CDR2 YYNGEE. The germline V and J ends were trimmed by 0 bases and 6 bases, with 12 bases remaining between them. The CDR3 loop reads CASSVEGGPDGYTF. Here the CDR3 DNA reads TGTGCCAGCAGCGTAGAGGGGGGCCCTGATGGCTACACCTTC.

This chain uses TRBV27 with TRBJ2-7, with 10 nucleotides matching TRBD2. The ends lost 2 bases at V and 2 bases at J; junction bases unmatched: 3. Germline V gives CDR1 MNHEY, CDR2 SMNVEV (reference sequence). The CDR3 totals 15 residues. The CDR3 DNA sequence: TGTGCCAGCAGTTTAGAGCGGGGGGGACCCTACGAGCAGTACTTC. It specifies CASSLERGGPYEQYF.

The genes are TRBV10-1 and TRBJ2-3, with 7 bases aligning to TRBD2. Germline-derived CDR1 and CDR2 are WNHNN and SYGVQD (reference sequence). The CDR3 has 13 amino acids. J lost 9 bases, V lost 3 bases, and 6 bases had no gene match. CDR3 amino acids: CASSDRVSGTQYF. The CDR3 DNA is TGCGCCAGCAGTGATAGGGTTAGCGGGACGCAGTATTTT.

This clone came up once. The V gene is TRBV9, the J gene TRBJ2-7; D gene ambiguous. V was trimmed by 0 bases and J by 7 bases, leaving 17 bases between them. The CDR3 runs to 15 residues. CDR1 SGDLS and CDR2 YYNGEE come from the germline V gene. The DNA for the CDR3 is TGTGCCAGCAGCGTAGAGGGTTCAAGCTCCGGTGAGCAGTACTTC. Translating gives CASSVEGSSSGEQYF. The whole variable domain, remainder taken from reference TRBV9 and TRBJ2-7, is DSGVTQTPKHLITATGQRVTLRCSPRSGDLSVYWYQQSLDQGLQFLIQYYNGEERAKGNILERFSAQQFPDLHSELNLSSLELGDSALYFCASSVEGSSSGEQYFGPGTRLTVT.

A few counts support this clone. The CDR3 reads CASSPHGAALSEQYF. CDR3 DNA: TGTGCCAGCAGCCCACACGGGGCTGCTCTCTCCGAGCAGTACTTC. The chain has TRBV11-3 and TRBJ2-7; D may match TRBD1 or TRBD2 (5 bases each). Germline V gives CDR1 SGHNT, CDR2 YENEEA. This CDR3 has 15 residues. The germline V and J ends were trimmed by 5 bases and 6 bases, with 20 bases remaining between them.

The chain combines TRBV19 with TRBJ2-5; 7 bases are shared with TRBD1. Trimming cost V 5 bases and J 5 bases; bases outside gene matches: 14. The germline V gene has CDR1 LNHDA and CDR2 SQIVND (reference sequence). There are 16 residues in the CDR3. CDR3 DNA: TGTGCCAGTAGTTCGATACCGACAGGGTTTAGCGAGACCCAGTACTTC. It encodes CASSSIPTGFSETQYF.

This clone showed up just a few times. V usage is TRBV12-3 or TRBV12-4 and J usage is TRBJ2-7; 8 nucleotides agree with TRBD2. After removal of 5 bases from V and 6 bases from J, the junction contained 6 bases not matched to a gene. The CDR3 loop spans 13 amino acids. DNA for the CDR3: TGTGCCAGCAGTCCCCGGGAGGGTGGCGAGCAGTACTTC. This codes for CASSPREGGEQYF.

This chain uses TRBV24-1 with TRBJ2-1, with 14 bases matching TRBD2. Per the germline V gene, CDR1 is KGHDR and CDR2 is SFDVKD. The CDR3 has 17 residues. The V gene end was trimmed by 0 bases and the J gene end by 11 bases; junction bases not matched to a gene: 8. Here the CDR3 DNA reads TGTGCCACCAGTGATTTGGTCGGGACTAGCGGGGGCCTCAAGCAGTTCTTC. Encoded protein: CATSDLVGTSGGLKQFF.

This clone was detected only once. The chain is built from TRBV6-4 and TRBJ2-2; 7 bases fit TRBD1. The trim removed 6 bases at V and 2 bases at J, leaving 9 bases unmatched. Germline CDR1 MRHNA, CDR2 SNTAGT. This CDR3 contains 16 residues. The CDR3 here is CASSLLGTANTGELFF. In DNA form, the CDR3 reads TGTGCCAGCAGCTTACTCGGGACAGCTAACACCGGGGAGCTGTTTTTT.

The rearrangement joins TRBV7-6 to TRBJ1-5; possible D gene TRBD1, 5 bases. Trimming shortened V by 5 bases and J by 1 base, and 12 bases separated the two germline ends. The CDR3 spans 15 residues. CDR1 and CDR2 (germline): SGHVS, FNYEAQ. In DNA form, the CDR3 reads TGTGCCAGCAGCCCGGGGACGGGGAGCAATCAGCCCCAGCATTTT. This codes for CASSPGTGSNQPQHF.

The J gene is TRBJ2-3, the V gene TRBV6-6; D assignment may be TRBD1 or TRBD2 (5 bases each). V lost 4 bases and J 7 bases, leaving 12 bases between the germline ends. This CDR3 contains 13 residues. Looked up from germline, CDR1 is MNHNY and CDR2 is SVGAGI (reference sequence). The CDR3 loop reads CASSSPEGNTQYF. The CDR3, as DNA: TGTGCCAGCAGTTCACCAGAGGGGAATACGCAGTATTTT.

The chain employs TRBV3-1 (or the pseudogene TRBV3-2) and TRBJ1-1; the D gene is possibly TRBD1 (5 bases). Trimming removed 4 bases from V and 0 bases from J, with 9 bases in between. The CDR3 has 14 residues. CDR1 and CDR2 (germline): LGHDT, YNNKEL (reference sequence). The CDR3 loop is CASSLGTVNTEAFF. CDR3 nucleotide sequence: TGTGCCAGCAGCCTTGGGACGGTGAACACTGAAGCTTTCTTT.

V usage is TRBV27 and J usage is TRBJ2-2; a possible D gene is TRBD2 (5 bases). Germline CDR1 MNHEY, CDR2 SMNVEV (reference sequence). This CDR3 region has 15 residues. V lost 7 bases, J lost 5 bases, and 17 bases lay in between. The CDR3 sequence is CASNSGLQRTGELFF. The CDR3 bases are TGTGCCAGCAATTCCGGACTCCAAAGGACCGGGGAGCTGTTTTTT.